One and the same sample provided the 18 T cell receptor beta chains below, sequenced in a study of cytomegalovirus exposure and HLA in healthy donors. A multiplex PCR was run with 60 Vbeta primers and 13 Jbeta primers. The method was immunoSEQ multiplex PCR; TCRdb's version includes in-frame clones alone and lacks a portion of them. In the table there are over 120,000 clones, around 86% of which are singletons. The source material was PBMCs. All receptors derive from a woman aged 30 to 39 in good health and CMV-seronegative.

V is TRBV7-8 and J is TRBJ2-1; 8 bases are shared with TRBD2. The trim removed 5 bases at V and 5 bases at J, leaving 20 bases unmatched. In germline, CDR1 is SGHVS, CDR2 FQNEAQ. This CDR3 is built from 19 residues. This CDR3 reads CASSHLASGRIGAHNEQFF. The DNA of the CDR3 is TGTGCCAGCAGCCATCTCGCTAGCGGGCGGATCGGGGCACACAATGAGCAGTTCTTC.

This chain joins TRBV15 and TRBJ2-2; TRBD1 aligns across 7 bases. V lost 4 bases to trimming and J lost 4 bases; unmatched junction nucleotides: 6. The germline V gene encodes CDR1 LNHNV and CDR2 YYDKDF (reference sequence). The CDR3 is made up of 15 amino acids. CDR3 amino acids: CATSTDRAVTGELFF. DNA of the CDR3: TGTGCCACCAGCACCGACAGGGCCGTCACCGGGGAGCTGTTTTTT.

This chain uses TRBV10-1 with TRBJ1-5, with TRBD1 as a possible D gene (5 bases). Germline V gene lookup returns CDR1 WNHNN and CDR2 SYGVQD (reference sequence). Trimming removed 7 bases at V and 8 bases at J, with 21 bases between. The CDR3 extends over 15 amino acids. The CDR3, as DNA: TGCGCCAGCAACACCGGGACTTGCACCCTCAAGCCCCAGCATTTT. Its protein is CASNTGTCTLKPQHF.

The chain employs TRBV7-3 and TRBJ1-1, with 7 nucleotides matching TRBD1. V was clipped by 1 base and J by 8 bases; unmatched bases: 13. Germline V gene sequence: CDR1 SGHTA, CDR2 FQGTGA. This CDR3 is built from 16 residues. In DNA form, the CDR3 reads TGTGCCAGCAGCTTAATCATACGGGGCAGGGGGATGGAAGCTTTCTTT. This codes for CASSLIIRGRGMEAFF.

The gene calls are TRBV11-3 and TRBJ2-7, with a tentative D call TRBD1 (5 bases). Trimming pared 5 bases from V and 3 bases from J, leaving 14 bases between. Looked up from germline, CDR1 is SGHNT and CDR2 is YENEEA. This CDR3 has 14 amino acids. The CDR3: CASSPTAGHYEQYF. DNA for the CDR3: TGTGCCAGCAGCCCAACGGCAGGACACTACGAGCAGTACTTC.

The chain employs TRBV25-1 and TRBJ2-5; TRBD2 agrees at 7 bases. V was clipped by 2 bases and J by 5 bases; unmatched bases: 8. CDR1 and CDR2 from the germline V gene are MGHDK and SYGVNS. CDR3 length: 15 amino acids. The CDR3, as DNA: TGTGCCAGCAGTGAAAGGGAGGGAGGGCCGGAGACCCAGTACTTC. Encoded protein: CASSEREGGPETQYF.

The chain carries TRBV10-3 and TRBJ1-2; D is unclear. Germline CDR1 ENHRY, CDR2 SYGVKD. The germline V and J ends were trimmed by 10 bases and 12 bases, with 18 bases remaining between them. This CDR3 has 11 amino acids. The CDR3 bases are TGTGCCACCAGCGACCACCAGGTCCACACCTTC. Amino acids: CATSDHQVHTF.

The DNA of the CDR3 is TGTGCCAGCAGTGGGGACAGGGTCGAGCAGTACTTC. Encoded protein: CASSGDRVEQYF. J is TRBJ2-7 and V is TRBV2; 9 nucleotides align to TRBD1. The length of the CDR3 is 12 residues. CDR1 and CDR2 (germline): SNHLY, FYNNEI. The V gene end was trimmed by 4 bases and the J gene end by 6 bases; junction bases not matched to a gene: 1.

This chain links TRBV6-1 with TRBJ1-4, with 8 bases fitting TRBD1. V shed 3 bases, J shed 8 bases, and the junction held 5 bases outside the gene matches. Per the germline V gene, CDR1 is MNHNS and CDR2 is SASEGT. The CDR3 is made up of 14 amino acids. The CDR3, as DNA: TGTGCCAGCAGTGAGGCAGGGGGCAGGGAAAAACTGTTTTTT. Protein sequence: CASSEAGGREKLFF.

The chain employs TRBV9 and TRBJ2-3, with 8 bases fitting TRBD2. CDR3 length: 16 residues. Per the germline V gene, CDR1 is SGDLS and CDR2 is YYNGEE. J was trimmed by 0 bases and V by 0 bases; bases with no gene match: 3. The CDR3 DNA is TGTGCCAGCAGCGTAGGGCGGGGGGCCAGCACAGATACGCAGTATTTT. Translated, it gives CASSVGRGASTDTQYF.

The chain has TRBV15 and TRBJ2-3; D might be TRBD2 (5 bases). The CDR3 covers 14 residues. V shed 5 bases and J shed 0 bases, with 9 bases lying between them. Germline V gives CDR1 LNHNV, CDR2 YYDKDF (reference sequence). The CDR3 spells CATSWGVSTDTQYF. CDR3 DNA: TGTGCCACCAGCTGGGGAGTTAGCACAGATACGCAGTATTTT.

As for this clone: At one end, the junction sequence differs from germline, possibly due to a read error. This rearrangement joins TRBV13 to TRBJ2-5; 7 bases are shared with TRBD2. The better agreement between TRBJ2-7 and the DNA end casts doubt on the J call. The CDR3 is made up of 13 amino acids. Germline CDR1 reads PRHDT; CDR2 reads FYEKMQ (reference sequence). This CDR3 is CATSPRGSYEQYF. In nucleotides, the CDR3 is TGTGCCACCAGCCCCCGCGGGAGTTACGAGCAGTACTTC.

The count of this clone is one. The chain links TRBV7-3 to TRBJ2-5; TRBD1 aligns across 7 bases. V lost 5 bases and J lost 5; bases outside the gene matches: 11. The CDR3 length is 15 residues. CDR1 and CDR2 from the germline V gene are SGHTA and FQGTGA. The CDR3 region is CASSPLRGSWETQYF. The CDR3 DNA sequence: TGTGCCAGCAGCCCCCTCAGGGGGTCTTGGGAGACCCAGTACTTC.

V gene TRBV5-1 combines with J gene TRBJ2-7; 16 nucleotides line up with TRBD2. V dropped 2 bases and J dropped 7; count of bases not matched to a gene: 12. The CDR3 spans 18 residues. Germline CDR1 is SGHRS and CDR2 is YFSETQ. The DNA of the CDR3 is TGCGCCAGCAGCTTAACCGGGACTAGCGGGAGGGCCCGTGAAGAGCAGTACTTC. It yields the protein CASSLTGTSGRAREEQYF.

This sequence joins TRBV5-1 and TRBJ1-4; D is possibly TRBD1 (6 bases). CDR1 and CDR2 from the germline V gene are SGHRS and YFSETQ. The CDR3 covers 16 residues. V lost 0 bases and J lost 0, with 9 bases in between. Here the CDR3 reads CASSLDTGSTNEKLFF. The CDR3 region has the DNA TGCGCCAGCAGCTTGGATACAGGGTCAACTAATGAAAAACTGTTTTTT.

V usage is TRBV7-9 and J usage is TRBJ2-3, with 12 nucleotides matching TRBD2. The CDR3 sequence is 17 residues long. J gave up 2 bases and V 5 bases, and 8 bases lay outside the gene matches. Germline values: CDR1 SEHNR, CDR2 FQNEAQ (reference sequence). The CDR3 reads CASSPRLAGVYTDTQYF. The CDR3 nucleotides are TGTGCCAGCAGCCCGAGACTAGCGGGGGTGTACACAGATACGCAGTATTTT.

The chain employs TRBV7-9 and TRBJ2-2, with 8 bases lining up with TRBD2. The CDR3 is 16 amino acids. V dropped 1 base and J dropped 6; count of bases not matched to a gene: 7. Germline CDR1 and CDR2: SEHNR and FQNEAQ (reference sequence). CDR3 region: CASSLDAGGMAGELFF. DNA for the CDR3: TGTGCCAGCAGCTTAGACGCGGGAGGTATGGCCGGGGAGCTGTTTTTT.

V is TRBV2 and J is TRBJ1-1; the match to TRBD1 covers 8 bases. In germline, CDR1 is SNHLY, CDR2 FYNNEI. CDR3 length equals 14 residues. Trimming cost V 5 bases and J 2 bases; bases outside gene matches: 4. The CDR3 here is CASSTQGGNTEAFF. In DNA form, the CDR3 reads TGTGCCAGCAGTACACAGGGGGGAAACACTGAAGCTTTCTTT.